This T cell receptor beta chain originates from a study of shared clonotypes between healthy human individuals. Selected positively for CCR7 and CD45RO-negative, naive CD8 cells excluded terminally differentiated effector memory CD45RA+ cells. In this sample, this clone turned up many times. The sample contains more than one DNA sequence encoding this CDR3. TCRdb's table, derived via immunoSEQ multiplex PCR, lists solely in-frame clones and lacks some. There are about 1.9 million clones in the sample; roughly 93% occur only once, and 1.5% to 2% lies in the top ten. Trimming pared 3 bases from V and 1 base from J, leaving 0 bases between. Germline assignment: CDR1 SEHNR and CDR2 FQNEAQ (reference sequence). The CDR3 spans 11 residues.

The chain links TRBV7-9 to TRBJ1-1; D is uncertain. The receptor comes from a man in his late teens or twenties in good health. Some clones in this sample may be carry-over from other donors' samples. Sample: naive CD8+ T cells from PBMCs. The CDR3 region has the DNA TGTGCCAGCAGCTTGAACACTGAAGCTTTCTTT. Translated, it gives CASSLNTEAFF.